This passage covers 26 T cell receptor beta chains from one sample sequenced in a study of blood T cell repertoires in COVID-19. Sequenced by immunoSEQ multiplex PCR; TCRdb stores in-frame clones only, minus some. Among 200,000 to 250,000 clones listed, under 90% were seen once. The sequenced sample consisted of peripheral blood. The receptors were gathered from a woman aged 80 or over with active or convalescent COVID-19.

V gene TRBV5-5 combines with J gene TRBJ2-5; 11 positions match TRBD2. CDR1 and CDR2 from the germline V gene are SGHKS and YYEKEE (reference sequence). V lost 4 bases and J lost 0; bases outside the gene matches: 5. The CDR3 is 16 residues long. The CDR3 here is CASSISGGAYQETQYF. The CDR3 nucleotides read TGTGCCAGCAGCATTAGCGGGGGGGCCTACCAAGAGACCCAGTACTTC.

DNA for the CDR3: TGTGCCAGCAGCCAAGCTCGCACTATCTACAATGAGCAGTTCTTC. Amino acid sequence: CASSQARTIYNEQFF. The J gene is TRBJ2-1, the V gene TRBV4-2; D gene unclear. The germline gives CDR1 LGHNA, CDR2 YNFKEQ. CDR3 length equals 15 residues. V gave up 1 base and J gave up 3 bases, with 10 bases separating them.

V gene TRBV19 combines with J gene TRBJ2-1; a possible D gene is TRBD1 (6 bases). Trimming removed 4 bases at V and 0 bases at J, with 16 bases between. CDR1 and CDR2 from the germline V gene are LNHDA and SQIVND (reference sequence). CDR3 length: 17 amino acids. DNA for the CDR3: TGTGCCAGTAGTAAAGGGAGACAGGCCGGCTCCTACAATGAGCAGTTCTTC. It encodes CASSKGRQAGSYNEQFF. Filled out from reference TRBV19 and TRBJ2-1, the complete variable domain reads DGGITQSPKYLFRKEGQNVTLSCEQNLNHDAMYWYRQDPGQGLRLIYYSQIVNDFQKGDIAEGYSVSREKKESFPLTVTSAQKNPTAFYLCASSKGRQAGSYNEQFFGPGTRLTVL.

CDR3 nucleotides: TGCAGCGTTGAATGGCCCCCCACAGATACGCAGTATTTT. Amino acid sequence: CSVEWPPTDTQYF. This sequence joins TRBV29-1 and TRBJ2-3; D remains unclear. This CDR3 is 13 amino acids long. Germline V CDR1 and CDR2: SQVTM, ANQGSEA. Trimming shortened V by 2 bases and J by 2 bases, and 8 bases separated the two germline ends.

CDR3 DNA sequence: TGTGCCAGCAGGAGAGGGACTAGCGGGGACCAAGAGACCCAGTACTTC. As protein: CASRRGTSGDQETQYF. The J gene is TRBJ2-5, the V gene TRBV3-1 (or the pseudogene TRBV3-2); 13 nucleotides agree with TRBD2. The ends lost 6 bases at V and 0 bases at J; junction bases unmatched: 4. Germline assignment: CDR1 LGHDT and CDR2 YNNKEL (reference sequence). The CDR3 sequence is 16 residues long.

The V gene is TRBV6-2 or TRBV6-3, the J gene TRBJ1-5, with 11 bases lining up with TRBD1. CDR3 length: 16 amino acids. CDR1 is MNHEY, CDR2 SVGEGT, per germline. The junction had 4 bases not matched to a gene; V was cut back by 0 bases and J by 6 bases. DNA for the CDR3: TGTGCCAGCAGTTACTCCGGGACAGGGGGATCTCAGCCCCAGCATTTT. Its translation is CASSYSGTGGSQPQHF.

V usage is TRBV2 and J usage is TRBJ2-1, with 8 bases lining up with TRBD1. The CDR3 runs 14 residues. Germline V gives CDR1 SNHLY, CDR2 FYNNEI. With 10 bases clipped from V and 8 bases from J, the junction kept 13 bases outside the gene matches. CDR3 in amino acids: CATNRRTGIDEQFF. The DNA for the CDR3 is TGTGCCACCAACCGGAGGACAGGGATCGATGAGCAGTTCTTC.

In this sample, this clone turned up a few times. The chain recombines TRBV14 with TRBJ2-1, with TRBD2 identical over 11 bases. The CDR3 has 16 residues. The V and J ends lost 3 bases and 4 bases, in that order; junction bases with no gene match: 5. The germline V gene has CDR1 SGHDN and CDR2 FVKESK. CDR3 amino acids: CASSQVAGGQYNEQFF. CDR3 nucleotide sequence: TGTGCCAGCAGCCAGGTAGCGGGGGGGCAATACAATGAGCAGTTCTTC.

The gene calls are TRBV30 and TRBJ1-2; possibly TRBD1 for D (5 bases). CDR3 length: 14 residues. V was pared by 4 bases and J by 6 bases, with 18 bases between. The germline CDR1 and CDR2 sequences are GTSNPN and SVGIG (reference sequence). CDR3 in DNA: TGTGCCTGGACTCGGCTGCGGGGCGGGGATGGCTACACCTTC. It is translated as CAWTRLRGGDGYTF.

The chain employs TRBV27 and TRBJ2-7; maybe TRBD1 (6 bases). Trimming took 5 bases from V and 3 from J, leaving 14 bases between them. This CDR3 has 14 residues. The germline V gene has CDR1 MNHEY and CDR2 SMNVEV (reference sequence). DNA of the CDR3: TGTGCCAGCAGTACAGACAGGAAGGGCTACGAGCAGTACTTC. Residues: CASSTDRKGYEQYF.

The gene calls are TRBV7-9 and TRBJ1-3, with unresolved D. The CDR3 has 14 residues. Germline values: CDR1 SEHNR, CDR2 FQNEAQ (reference sequence). V was cut by 4 bases and J by 6 bases, with 13 bases left in between. DNA for the CDR3: TGTGCCAGCAGCTCCCGGGTGGGAGAAAACACCATATATTTT. This encodes CASSSRVGENTIYF.

The rearrangement uses TRBV25-1 and TRBJ1-3; 12 bases match TRBD1. Germline CDR1 is MGHDK and CDR2 is SYGVNS. The trim removed 1 base at V and 0 bases at J, leaving 1 base unmatched. This CDR3 is built from 17 residues. CDR3 region: CASSEWDRGPSGNTIYF. CDR3 nucleotides: TGTGCCAGCAGTGAATGGGACAGGGGGCCCTCTGGAAACACCATATATTTT. Full variable domain (missing parts from reference TRBV25-1 and TRBJ1-3): EADIYQTPRYLVIGTGKKITLECSQTMGHDKMYWYQQDPGMELHLIHYSYGVNSTEKGDLSSESTVSRIRTEHFPLTLESARPSHTSQYLCASSEWDRGPSGNTIYFGEGSWLTVV.

V is TRBV19 and J is TRBJ2-3; 9 bases align to TRBD1. The germline V gene encodes CDR1 LNHDA and CDR2 SQIVND (reference sequence). The CDR3 length is 16 residues. Germline trimming cut 5 bases from V and 2 bases from J; bases unmatched to any gene: 8. The CDR3 here is CASSPGTGNPTDTQYF. CDR3 nucleotide sequence: TGTGCCAGTAGTCCGGGGACAGGGAACCCCACAGATACGCAGTATTTT. The full variable domain, in which reference TRBV19 and TRBJ2-3 provide the parts outside the CDR3, is DGGITQSPKYLFRKEGQNVTLSCEQNLNHDAMYWYRQDPGQGLRLIYYSQIVNDFQKGDIAEGYSVSREKKESFPLTVTSAQKNPTAFYLCASSPGTGNPTDTQYFGPGTRLTVL.

This chain uses TRBV7-2 with TRBJ2-5, with 8 nucleotides matching TRBD2. Germline values: CDR1 SGHTA, CDR2 FQGNSA. The ends lost 7 bases at V and 5 bases at J; junction bases unmatched: 18. CDR3 length: 17 amino acids. The CDR3 sequence is CASKRGAGGVQGETQYF. The CDR3 bases are TGTGCCAGCAAGCGTGGCGCGGGGGGCGTTCAGGGGGAGACCCAGTACTTC.

The rearrangement links TRBV7-8 to TRBJ1-5; 7 bases agree with TRBD1. The CDR3 is made up of 16 amino acids. Trimming took 5 bases from V and 0 from J; bases not matched to a gene: 7. Germline lookup yields CDR1 SGHVS and CDR2 FQNEAQ. DNA of the CDR3: TGTGCCAGCAGCCCACGACAGGGTACTAGCAATCAGCCCCAGCATTTT. Translation: CASSPRQGTSNQPQHF.

The count of this clone is one. The rearrangement uses TRBV10-3 and TRBJ2-3, with 9 bases that match TRBD2. V gave up 3 bases and J gave up 2 bases; unmatched junction bases: 6. This CDR3 comprises 16 residues. Germline values: CDR1 ENHRY, CDR2 SYGVKD. The CDR3, as DNA: TGTGCCATCAGTGACTATAGCGGGGGCAACACAGATACGCAGTATTTT. Its protein is CAISDYSGGNTDTQYF.

This clone was observed a few times. The rearrangement uses TRBV19 and TRBJ2-2; no reliable D call. CDR1 LNHDA and CDR2 SQIVND come from the germline V gene (reference sequence). This CDR3 is 12 amino acids long. Trimming took 7 bases from V and 5 from J, leaving 8 bases between them. The CDR3 loop is CASMRITGELFF. The CDR3 nucleotides read TGTGCCAGTATGAGGATAACCGGGGAGCTGTTTTTT.

The V gene is TRBV2, the J gene TRBJ1-5, with TRBD1 matching 10 bases. The CDR3 totals 15 residues. Germline V lookup: CDR1 SNHLY, CDR2 FYNNEI. With V trimmed by 7 bases and J by 4 bases, 7 bases remained unmatched. CDR3 loop: CASTRSDRGNQPQHF. As DNA, the CDR3 is TGTGCCAGCACCCGCTCGGACAGGGGGAATCAGCCCCAGCATTTT.

The V and J genes are TRBV30 and TRBJ1-2; 11 nucleotides line up with TRBD1. The CDR3 runs 16 residues. CDR1 and CDR2 from the germline V gene are GTSNPN and SVGIG (reference sequence). The V and J ends lost 4 bases and 3 bases, in that order; junction bases with no gene match: 10. In DNA, the CDR3 is TGTGCCTGGACCAGACCGGACAGGGGGCCGTACTATGGCTACACCTTC. Its protein product is CAWTRPDRGPYYGYTF.

This chain joins TRBV18 and TRBJ2-4, with D possibly being TRBD2 (5 bases). The CDR3 has 16 amino acids. Germline V gene lookup returns CDR1 KGHSH and CDR2 LQKENI. The ends were cut back, 0 bases at V and 6 bases at J, with 15 bases in the middle. CDR3 DNA: TGTGCCAGCTCACCACCGAGGGTGACGGCGGGAAACATTCAGTACTTC. Translated, it gives CASSPPRVTAGNIQYF.

The chain links TRBV28 to TRBJ1-5, with TRBD1 matching 9 bases. Germline values: CDR1 MDHEN, CDR2 SYDVKM. V lost 8 bases and J lost 11; bases outside the gene matches: 10. This CDR3 is 13 amino acids long. This chain's CDR3 is CASVGQGWRSQHF. The CDR3 DNA reads TGTGCCAGCGTGGGACAGGGATGGCGGTCCCAGCATTTT.

The chain has TRBV30 and TRBJ1-1; 8 bases are a match to TRBD1. Trimming took 2 bases from V and 3 from J; bases not matched to a gene: 8. The CDR3 is 15 residues long. Germline lookup yields CDR1 GTSNPN and CDR2 SVGIG (reference sequence). In DNA form, the CDR3 reads TGTGCCTGGAGTCCAGGGGGCAGGGGATACACTGAAGCTTTCTTT. Amino acid sequence: CAWSPGGRGYTEAFF.

V is TRBV6-2 or TRBV6-3 and J is TRBJ2-2, with D perhaps matching TRBD2 (6 bases). Trimming stripped 0 bases from V and 6 bases from J, with 14 bases between. The germline CDR1 and CDR2 sequences are MNHEY and SVGEGT. CDR3 length: 16 amino acids. DNA of the CDR3: TGTGCCAGCAGTTACTCCCCGGGACTCCCCCCCGGGGAGCTGTTTTTT. Amino acid sequence: CASSYSPGLPPGELFF.

The chain links TRBV7-8 to TRBJ2-7; D uncertain. This CDR3 has 14 amino acids. Germline CDR1 and CDR2: SGHVS and FQNEAQ. Trimming stripped 5 bases from V and 2 bases from J, with 13 bases between. The chain's CDR3 is CASSLTDNAYEQYF. CDR3 coding DNA: TGTGCCAGCAGCCTAACAGACAACGCCTACGAGCAGTACTTC.

This rearrangement joins TRBV7-8 to TRBJ2-3; TRBD2 matches at 10 bases. The CDR3 contains 17 residues. Germline V lookup: CDR1 SGHVS, CDR2 FQNEAQ. V gave up 5 bases and J gave up 6 bases; unmatched junction bases: 14. The CDR3 region has the DNA TGTGCCAGCAGCCCTAGACCGGGACTAGCGTTTAGGGATACGCAGTATTTT. Its protein is CASSPRPGLAFRDTQYF.

V and J are TRBV5-6 and TRBJ2-5; 7 nucleotides match TRBD2. This CDR3 has 18 residues. Looked up from germline, CDR1 is SGHDT and CDR2 is YYEEEE. V lost 0 bases to trimming and J lost 3 bases; unmatched junction nucleotides: 14. CDR3: CASSLAVLLASNEETQYF. The DNA for the CDR3 is TGTGCCAGCAGCTTGGCTGTCCTACTAGCGTCGAATGAAGAGACCCAGTACTTC. Looking up the rest from reference TRBV5-6 and TRBJ2-5 gives the full variable domain: DAGVTQSPTHLIKTRGQQVTLRCSPKSGHDTVSWYQQALGQGPQFIFQYYEEEERQRGNFPDRFSGHQFPNYSSELNVNALLLGDSALYLCASSLAVLLASNEETQYFGPGTRLLVL.